This T cell receptor (beta chain) is from a study of blood T cell repertoires in COVID-19. Across the whole study: Acute-phase and convalescent COVID-19 samples originated in the United States, Italy and Spain. T cells, B-cell-depleted T cells, or PBMCs provided the cDNA or gDNA that served as material.

The CDR3 runs 14 residues. CDR1 ENHRY and CDR2 SYGVKD come from the germline V gene. Trimming took 10 bases from V and 0 from J; bases not matched to a gene: 8. Original methodology: Counts of nucleated cells, estimated from reference gene primer amplification, were obtained. Sequencing used immunoSEQ multiplex PCR; TCRdb keeps in-frame clones, though not all of them. D and trimming were read from the DNA, whereas the V and J calls and clone size are those reported in that table. Of some 80,000 clones in the sample, around 88% are singletons; the top ten hold nearly 5%. Material for sequencing was peripheral blood. V gene TRBV10-3 combines with J gene TRBJ2-7; 8 bases match TRBD1. The receptor was isolated from an elderly woman with active or convalescent COVID-19. The CDR3 DNA follows: TGTGCCAGCGCGCACAGGGGGAGCTCCTACGAGCAGTACTTC. This translates into CASAHRGSSYEQYF.